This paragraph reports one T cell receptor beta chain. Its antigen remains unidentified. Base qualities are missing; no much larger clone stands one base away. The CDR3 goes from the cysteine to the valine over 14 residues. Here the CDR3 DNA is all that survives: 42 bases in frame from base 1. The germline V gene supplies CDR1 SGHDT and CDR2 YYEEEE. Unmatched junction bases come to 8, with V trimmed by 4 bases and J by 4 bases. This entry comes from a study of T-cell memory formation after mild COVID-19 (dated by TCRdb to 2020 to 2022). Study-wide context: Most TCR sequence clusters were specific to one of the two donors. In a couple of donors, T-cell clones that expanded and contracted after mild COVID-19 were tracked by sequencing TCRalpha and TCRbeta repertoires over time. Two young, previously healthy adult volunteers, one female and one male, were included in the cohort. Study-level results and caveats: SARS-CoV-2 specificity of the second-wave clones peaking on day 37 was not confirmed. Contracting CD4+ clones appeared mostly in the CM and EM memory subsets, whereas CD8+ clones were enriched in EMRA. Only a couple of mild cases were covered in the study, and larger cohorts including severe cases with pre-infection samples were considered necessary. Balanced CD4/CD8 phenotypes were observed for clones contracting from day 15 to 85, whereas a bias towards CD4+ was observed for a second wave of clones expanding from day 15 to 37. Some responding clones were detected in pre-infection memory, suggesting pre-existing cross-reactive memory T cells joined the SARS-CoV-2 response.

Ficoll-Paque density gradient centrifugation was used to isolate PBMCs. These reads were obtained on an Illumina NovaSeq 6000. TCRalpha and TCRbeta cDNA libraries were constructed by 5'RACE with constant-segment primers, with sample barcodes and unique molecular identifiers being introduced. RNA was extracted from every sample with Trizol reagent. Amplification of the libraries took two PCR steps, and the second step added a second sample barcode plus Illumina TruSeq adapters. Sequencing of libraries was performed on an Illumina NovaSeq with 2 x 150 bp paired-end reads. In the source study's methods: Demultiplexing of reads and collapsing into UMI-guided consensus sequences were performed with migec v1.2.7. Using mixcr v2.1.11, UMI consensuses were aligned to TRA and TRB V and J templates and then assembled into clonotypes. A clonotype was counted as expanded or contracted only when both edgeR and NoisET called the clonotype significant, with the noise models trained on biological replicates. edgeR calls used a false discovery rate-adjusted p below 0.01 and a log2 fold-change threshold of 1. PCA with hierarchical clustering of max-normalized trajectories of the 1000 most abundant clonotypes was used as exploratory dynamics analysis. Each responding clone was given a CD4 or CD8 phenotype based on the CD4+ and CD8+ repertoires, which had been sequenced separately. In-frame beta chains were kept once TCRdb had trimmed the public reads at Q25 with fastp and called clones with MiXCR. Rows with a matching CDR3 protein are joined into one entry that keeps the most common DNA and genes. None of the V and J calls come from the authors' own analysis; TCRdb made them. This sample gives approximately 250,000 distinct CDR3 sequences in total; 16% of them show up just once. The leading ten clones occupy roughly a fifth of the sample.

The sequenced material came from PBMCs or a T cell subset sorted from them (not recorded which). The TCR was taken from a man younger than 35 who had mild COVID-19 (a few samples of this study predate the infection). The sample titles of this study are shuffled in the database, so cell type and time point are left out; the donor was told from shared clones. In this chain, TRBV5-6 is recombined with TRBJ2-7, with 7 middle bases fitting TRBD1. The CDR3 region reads CASSRRDRPYEQYV. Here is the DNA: TGTGCCAGCAGCCGCCGGGACAGACCTTACGAGCAGTACGTC.